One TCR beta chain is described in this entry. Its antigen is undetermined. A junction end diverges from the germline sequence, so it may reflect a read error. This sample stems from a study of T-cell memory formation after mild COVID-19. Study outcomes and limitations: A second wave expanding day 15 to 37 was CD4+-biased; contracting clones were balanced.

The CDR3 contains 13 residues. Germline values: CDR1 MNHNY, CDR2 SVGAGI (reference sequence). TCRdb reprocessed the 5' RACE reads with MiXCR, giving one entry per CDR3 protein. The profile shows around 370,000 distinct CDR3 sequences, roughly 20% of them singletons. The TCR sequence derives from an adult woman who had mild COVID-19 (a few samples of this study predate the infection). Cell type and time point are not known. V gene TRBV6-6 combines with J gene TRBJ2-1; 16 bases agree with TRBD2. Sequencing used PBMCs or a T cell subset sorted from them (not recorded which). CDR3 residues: CASSPGTSGRAIF. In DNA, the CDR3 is TGTGCCAGCAGCCCCGGGACTAGCGGGAGGGCCATCTTC.